The T cell receptor (beta chain) described here comes from a study of cytomegalovirus exposure and HLA in healthy donors. Germline CDR1 MNHEY, CDR2 SVGAGI. J lost 8 bases, V lost 5 bases, and 8 bases had no gene match. This CDR3 contains 14 residues. The study sampled nominally healthy donors, though unrecorded immune exposures were likely. This clone appeared a few times. The PCR made use of 60 Vbeta and 13 Jbeta primers. Repertoires were generated with immunoSEQ multiplex PCR, while TCRdb's copy carries only in-frame clones and drops some. The sample carries some 120,000 clones, over 9.5% recorded once.

J is TRBJ1-2 and V is TRBV6-5; 10 bases map to TRBD1. Source material: PBMCs. This clonotype was sampled from a woman aged 18-29 years in good health and CMV-seropositive. CDR3 region: CASSKTGGARGYTF. In DNA, the CDR3 is TGTGCCAGCAGTAAGACAGGGGGCGCGAGAGGCTACACCTTC.